These T cell receptor beta chains were read from a single sample in a study of regulatory T cells in long-lasting Graves disease. TCRdb reprocessed the multiplex PCR reads with MiXCR, giving one entry per CDR3 protein. The sample contains 620,000 or so distinct CDR3 sequences, about 16% of which appear only once. The same sample was also studied in work on T cells in Graves' hyperthyroidism and ophthalmopathy.

This specimen consisted of peripheral blood mononuclear cells (PBMCs), obtained at new diagnosis, from a patient treated with antithyroid drugs. These receptors all stem from a woman younger than 45 with Graves disease. Both conserved end residues are part of each CDR3. D genes are given only for firm matches. The size field is filled for only some rows; it gives once, few, many or a size class.

j_gene,v_gene,abundance,d_gene,CDR3nt,CDR3aa
TRBJ2-1,TRBV5-6,.,.,TGTGCCAGCAGCAGGGGCGGGCTTTTTGAGCAGTTCTTC,CASSRGGLFEQFF
TRBJ1-5,TRBV10-2,many,.,TGCGCCAGCACCGGGGATAGGGGCAATCAGCCCCAGCATTTT,CASTGDRGNQPQHF
TRBJ2-1,TRBV5-6,few,TRBD2,TGTGCCAGCAGCCGGGACCCCGTGACTAGCGGGGTACTATGGAATGAGCAGTTCTTC,CASSRDPVTSGVLWNEQFF
TRBJ1-3,TRBV30,.,.,TGTGCCTGGAGTGGGACAGATGGGAAAAACTCTGGAAACACCATATATTTT,CAWSGTDGKNSGNTIYF
TRBJ1-2,TRBV25-1,many,TRBD1,TGTGCCAGCAGTGGGATCACAGGGGGCGAGAACTATGGCTACACCTTC,CASSGITGGENYGYTF
TRBJ2-7,TRBV18,many,.,TGTGCCAGCTCACCTCGCAGGGAAGACGAGCAGTACTTC,CASSPRREDEQYF
TRBJ2-3,TRBV15,.,.,TGTGCCACCAGCCTCAGGGGACCGAGCCCAGATACGCAGTATTTT,CATSLRGPSPDTQYF
TRBJ2-2,TRBV6-2/TRBV6-3,many,.,TGTGCCAGCAGTGAAGTGGCAGTTCCCACCGGGGAGCTGTTTTTT,CASSEVAVPTGELFF
TRBJ2-3,TRBV12-3/TRBV12-4,many,.,TGTGCCAGCAGTTTACGGGTAACTAGCACAGATACGCAGTATTTT,CASSLRVTSTDTQYF
TRBJ2-1,TRBV3-1,.,.,TGTGCCAGCAGCCCCCCAGGGAGTTCCTACAATGAGCAGTTCTTC,CASSPPGSSYNEQFF
TRBJ2-7,TRBV19,few,.,TGTGCCAGTAGTCCCCCCGGTGGGCACGAGCAGTACTTC,CASSPPGGHEQYF
TRBJ1-4,TRBV30,.,.,TGTGCCTGGAACCTAGGCGGTCCCGGAAAACTGTTTTTT,CAWNLGGPGKLFF
TRBJ2-3,TRBV7-2,many,TRBD2,TGTGCCAGCAGCTTGGTTGGCGGGGGGGGACTGACAGATACGCAGTATTTT,CASSLVGGGGLTDTQYF
TRBJ2-3,TRBV7-9,.,.,TGTGCCAGCAGCTTAGCGACCAGGGCTATTTTCGCAGATACGCAGTATTTT,CASSLATRAIFADTQYF
TRBJ1-1,TRBV27,.,TRBD1,TGTGCCAGGATCCGGGACAGGGGGCGTGGGAACACTGAAGCTTTCTTT,CARIRDRGRGNTEAFF
TRBJ2-2,TRBV3-1,.,.,TGTGCCAGCGGGATAAACACCGGGGAGCTGTTTTTT,CASGINTGELFF
TRBJ1-1,TRBV29-1,many,.,TGCAGCGTTGAAGATCGGGGGAGAGGTACTGAAGCTTTCTTT,CSVEDRGRGTEAFF
TRBJ2-1,TRBV20-1,.,.,TGCAGTGCTCCCCAGACTAGACCTAAGGGGAATGAGCAGTTCTTC,CSAPQTRPKGNEQFF
TRBJ2-2,TRBV7-9,many,TRBD2,TGTGCCAGCAGCTTCGAAGGACTAGCGGGCCGTGCCGGGGAGCTGTTTTTT,CASSFEGLAGRAGELFF
TRBJ1-1,TRBV20-1,many,.,TGCAGTGCTAGGGAATCAGGGCTGAACACTGAAGCTTTCTTT,CSARESGLNTEAFF
TRBJ1-6,TRBV12-3/TRBV12-4,.,TRBD1,TGTGCCACCCGACAGGGAAGGTCACCCCTCCACTTT,CATRQGRSPLHF
TRBJ2-5,TRBV11-2,few,TRBD2,TGTGCCAGCAGAACTAGCGGGAGTCAGGGCCAACAGTACTTC,CASRTSGSQGQQYF
TRBJ2-5,TRBV3-1,many,TRBD2,TGTGCCAGCAGCCCGGAACTAGCGACTCAAGAGACCCAGTACTTC,CASSPELATQETQYF
TRBJ2-3,TRBV20-1,.,.,TGCAGTGCCAACATGGTTGGCACAGATACGCAGTATTTT,CSANMVGTDTQYF
TRBJ2-1,TRBV11-2,.,.,TGTGCCAGCAGCTTAGAACCCCGCCTCCAGAGCTTCTTC,CASSLEPRLQSFF
TRBJ2-2,TRBV5-5,.,.,TGTGCCAGCAGCTTGGCATCCCGCCCGAACACCGGGGAGCTGTTTTTT,CASSLASRPNTGELFF
TRBJ2-2,TRBV5-1,few,.,TGCGCCAGCAGCCCCCCTGAAGGGTTGAGCGGGGAGCTGTTTTTT,CASSPPEGLSGELFF
TRBJ1-2,TRBV7-9,many,TRBD1,TGTGCCAGCAGCCGCGATGACAGGGGGCTTCTGGTATCTGGCTACACCTTC,CASSRDDRGLLVSGYTF
TRBJ1-5,TRBV30,.,.,TGTGCCTGGAGTCCCGGACTAGTTCAGCCCCAGCATTTT,CAWSPGLVQPQHF
TRBJ2-3,TRBV20-1,.,.,TGCAGTGCTAGCGGTAGCTGGGGCACAGATACGCAGTATTTT,CSASGSWGTDTQYF
TRBJ1-2,TRBV5-1,many,TRBD1,TGCGCCAGCAGCCTACATACAGGGGACTATGGCTACACCTTC,CASSLHTGDYGYTF
TRBJ2-1,TRBV28,many,TRBD1,TGTGCCAGCAGTGACACGACAGGGGGTATATCTGATGAGCAGTTCTTC,CASSDTTGGISDEQFF
TRBJ2-3,TRBV29-1,many,.,TGCAGCGTTGAAGGACCCAGGGAGGATCACTCAGATACGCAGTATTTT,CSVEGPREDHSDTQYF
TRBJ2-5,TRBV6-6,few,.,TGTGCCAGCAGTTACTCGGCTGGACCAGCCAAACAAGAGACCCAGTACTTC,CASSYSAGPAKQETQYF
TRBJ2-7,TRBV29-1,many,TRBD2,TGCAGCGTTGTGGTTGTCGGGACTAGCGGGAGTGGAAGCTCCTACGAGCAGTACTTC,CSVVVVGTSGSGSSYEQYF
TRBJ2-2,TRBV7-2,many,TRBD1,TGTGCCAGCAGCCCGACGGGACAGTCGAACACCGGGGAGCTGTTTTTT,CASSPTGQSNTGELFF
TRBJ2-3,TRBV2,many,TRBD2,TGTGCCAGCAGTGGTTATGGACTAGCGGGAGAGCTTGGTACAGATACGCAGTATTTT,CASSGYGLAGELGTDTQYF
TRBJ2-7,TRBV11-2,.,.,TGTGCCAGCAGCTTAGGACCTGAGTCCTACGAGCAGTACTTC,CASSLGPESYEQYF
TRBJ1-1,TRBV28,.,.,TGTGCCAGCAGTTTAGACAGTCTTTACACTGAAGCTTTCTTT,CASSLDSLYTEAFF
TRBJ1-1,TRBV28,many,.,TGTGCCAGTGAAACTAAAGGGATAGGCCCGAACACTGAAGCTTTCTTT,CASETKGIGPNTEAFF
TRBJ2-4,TRBV19,.,.,TGTGCCAGTAGTCCCCACGATAGCATAGCCAAAAACATTCAGTACTTC,CASSPHDSIAKNIQYF
TRBJ1-1,TRBV2,many,TRBD1,TGTGCCAGCTGTCCCGGGACAGGGCCTTCTAGGACTGAAGCTTTCTTT,CASCPGTGPSRTEAFF
TRBJ2-2,TRBV28,few,TRBD2,TGTGCCAGCAGTTTACCGGGGGGGAGGTACACCGGGGAGCTGTTTTTT,CASSLPGGRYTGELFF
TRBJ1-3,TRBV15,many,TRBD1,TGTGCCACCAGCAGCTACGACAGGGGCGATCCTTCCATATATTTT,CATSSYDRGDPSIYF
TRBJ2-3,TRBV19,.,.,TGTGCCAGTAGTGACCGACGGGAGTTGAATACGCAGTATTTT,CASSDRRELNTQYF
TRBJ2-3,TRBV29-1,few,TRBD1,TGCAGCGTTCAAAGACAGGGGTTTACAGATACGCAGTATTTT,CSVQRQGFTDTQYF
TRBJ2-7,TRBV12-3/TRBV12-4,many,TRBD2,TGTGCCAGCAGAACTCGGGGAGGGCCAGACTACGAGCAGTACTTC,CASRTRGGPDYEQYF